Reported below is one T cell receptor (beta chain). The antigen remains undetermined. Using immunoSEQ multiplex PCR, the repertoire was profiled, and TCRdb retains in-frame clones only, with some absent. The table has 74,000 or so clones, around 80% seen once. This entry is derived from a study of vaccination effects on CD4 cells after COVID-19. Study at large: Participants each got two BNT162b2 or mRNA-1273 vaccine doses. General study findings and limits: Only 1 of 255 vaccine-induced clones from healthy vaccinees cross-reacted with common cold coronaviruses. Vaccine- and infection-induced clones showed marked clonal contraction late following vaccination.

Germline lookup yields CDR1 SGHAT and CDR2 FQNNGV. The V segment lost 2 bases and the J segment 4 bases; nucleotides outside the gene matches: 8. This CDR3 is 16 amino acids long. Sequencing in the ViraFEST assay came after antigen-specific CD4+ T cells had been expanded with viral peptide pools, which were used to stimulate PBMC. Isolation of CD4+ T cells took place after approximately ten days of culture. The vaccine recipients had no prior SARS-CoV-2 infection, with negative nucleocapsid antibodies. At days 3 and 7, half of the medium was exchanged for IL-2 medium. The TCR originated in a human donor who received a COVID-19 vaccine. The sample consisted of CD4+ T cells from PBMCs cultured with SARS-CoV-2 spike peptides, taken before COVID-19 vaccination. J is TRBJ1-2 and V is TRBV11-2; 9 bases match TRBD1. CDR3 sequence reads: CASSLLTGGAGYGYTF. The CDR3 DNA follows: TGTGCCAGCAGCTTACTTACAGGGGGCGCGGGCTATGGCTACACCTTC. The whole variable domain, filled in from reference TRBV11-2 and TRBJ1-2, reads EAGVAQSPRYKIIEKRQSVAFWCNPISGHATLYWYQQILGQGPKLLIQFQNNGVVDDSQLPKDRFSAERLKGVDSTLKIQPAKLEDSAVYLCASSLLTGGAGYGYTFGSGTRLTVV.